This TCR beta chain was captured by sequencing in a study of blood T cell repertoires in COVID-19. Study-wide context: Donors in the United States, Italy and Spain gave samples during acute or convalescent COVID-19. PBMCs, B-cell-depleted T cells, or T cells provided the cDNA or gDNA that made up the material.

Per the study methods: Amplified reference gene primers provided the basis for estimating nucleated cell counts. The table came from immunoSEQ multiplex PCR; TCRdb's copy has only in-frame clones and leaves some out. V, J and clone size reflect that table, while D and trimming were determined from the DNA. The sample shows about 330,000 clones, around 90% of them seen only once. Germline values: CDR1 SGDLS, CDR2 YYNGEE. V dropped 0 bases and J dropped 7 bases, with 14 bases sitting between them. This CDR3 contains 14 residues. This TCR was sampled from a young man who had recovered from COVID-19. This rearrangement joins TRBV9 to TRBJ2-7; weak D call: TRBD1 (6 bases). Sequencing was performed on peripheral blood. CDR3 DNA sequence: TGTGCCAGCAGCGTAGCTGGGGGCACGGAAGAGCAGTACTTC. It is translated as CASSVAGGTEEQYF. The variable domain in full, completed from reference TRBV9 and TRBJ2-7, reads DSGVTQTPKHLITATGQRVTLRCSPRSGDLSVYWYQQSLDQGLQFLIQYYNGEERAKGNILERFSAQQFPDLHSELNLSSLELGDSALYFCASSVAGGTEEQYFGPGTRLTVT.